The 21 T cell receptor beta chains reported below all come from one sample, sequenced in a study of blood T cell repertoires in COVID-19. TCRdb's table, derived via immunoSEQ multiplex PCR, lists solely in-frame clones and lacks some. The sample includes some 74,000 clones, approximately 81% of them seen just once. The specimen sequenced was peripheral blood. The receptors here all came from a woman aged 80 or over with active or convalescent COVID-19.

The V gene is TRBV20-1, the J gene TRBJ2-7, with D unclear. V dropped 3 bases and J dropped 5 bases, with 11 bases sitting between them. This CDR3 is 12 amino acids long. The germline V gene encodes CDR1 DFQATT and CDR2 SNEGSKA (reference sequence). DNA of the CDR3: TGCAGTGCTAGTGGTAGCTTGGACGAGCAGTACTTC. Amino acids: CSASGSLDEQYF.

The chain couples TRBV19 to TRBJ1-3; D remains ambiguous. This CDR3 is 13 amino acids long. The germline V gene has CDR1 LNHDA and CDR2 SQIVND (reference sequence). V was trimmed by 5 bases and J by 2 bases, leaving 7 bases between them. The CDR3 bases are TGTGCCAGTAGTGGCCCTCCTGGAAACACCATATATTTT. This sequence encodes CASSGPPGNTIYF.

V gene TRBV15 combines with J gene TRBJ2-7; 8 nucleotides align to TRBD1. The trim removed 0 bases at V and 3 bases at J, leaving 4 bases unmatched. In germline, CDR1 is LNHNV, CDR2 YYDKDF (reference sequence). CDR3 length equals 15 residues. CDR3 region: CATSREATGGYEQYF. The CDR3 DNA reads TGTGCCACCAGCAGAGAAGCTACAGGGGGCTACGAGCAGTACTTC.

The chain joins TRBV5-8 to TRBJ2-1; tentatively, D is TRBD2 (6 bases). V was clipped by 0 bases and J by 7 bases, with 20 bases between them. Germline lookup yields CDR1 SGHTS and CDR2 YDEGEE. The CDR3 has 17 residues. In DNA form, the CDR3 reads TGTGCCAGCAGCTTGGCCATGGGAGGAGTTCTGGTTAATGAGCAGTTCTTC. As protein: CASSLAMGGVLVNEQFF.

The chain is built from TRBV27 and TRBJ2-5; weak D call: TRBD1 (9 bases). Germline V CDR1 and CDR2: MNHEY, SMNVEV (reference sequence). The CDR3 sequence is 14 residues long. With 11 bases removed from V and 4 bases from J, the gap between germline ends came to 20 bases. The CDR3 nucleotides read TGTGCCGGGACAGGGCGGGGGGTAGTAGAGACCCAGTACTTC. Amino acid sequence: CAGTGRGVVETQYF.

This chain uses TRBV6-5 with TRBJ1-6; 9 bases line up with TRBD1. There are 15 residues in the CDR3. V shed 6 bases, J shed 8 bases, and the junction held 8 bases outside the gene matches. Looked up from germline, CDR1 is MNHEY and CDR2 is SVGAGI. DNA for the CDR3: TGTGCCAGCAGAACGGGACAGGGCAAGCATTCACCCCTCCACTTT. It translates to CASRTGQGKHSPLHF.

This clone showed up just a few times. The chain employs TRBV28 and TRBJ1-1; a weak D match, TRBD1 (5 bases). The V end lost 7 bases, the J end lost 0 bases, and 12 bases lay between the germline ends. There are 14 residues in the CDR3. CDR1 and CDR2 from the germline V gene are MDHEN and SYDVKM. CDR3 residues: CASKYRLVNTEAFF. CDR3 DNA: TGTGCCAGCAAATACAGGCTAGTGAACACTGAAGCTTTCTTT.

The chain uses TRBV7-8 and TRBJ1-4; D not resolved. Deletions cut 5 bases from V and 8 bases from J, with 15 bases between. The CDR3 has 14 residues. Germline CDR1 and CDR2: SGHVS and FQNEAQ. The chain's CDR3 is CASSPGIPSEKLFF. The CDR3 region has the DNA TGTGCCAGCAGCCCCGGGATCCCATCAGAAAAACTGTTTTTT.

The gene calls are TRBV27 and TRBJ2-1; D is perhaps TRBD2 (6 bases). The length of the CDR3 is 15 residues. Trimming pared 5 bases from V and 0 bases from J, leaving 11 bases between. The germline V gene encodes CDR1 MNHEY and CDR2 SMNVEV (reference sequence). The CDR3 DNA reads TGTGCCAGCAGTATCTACGGGAGCTCCTACAATGAGCAGTTCTTC. Protein: CASSIYGSSYNEQFF.

The V and J genes are TRBV27 and TRBJ2-3; 8 nucleotides line up with TRBD2. From germline, CDR1 is MNHEY and CDR2 SMNVEV (reference sequence). The CDR3 has 16 residues. J was trimmed by 2 bases and V by 1 base; bases with no gene match: 5. The DNA of the CDR3 is TGTGCCAGCAGTTTATTTCCAGCGGGGGCCACAGATACGCAGTATTTT. Protein: CASSLFPAGATDTQYF.

By proportion, this clone is medium-sized. V gene TRBV30 combines with J gene TRBJ1-5, with D unclear. The V end lost 2 bases, the J end lost 4 bases, and 15 bases lay between the germline ends. The CDR3 is 15 amino acids. Germline V gene lookup returns CDR1 GTSNPN and CDR2 SVGIG (reference sequence). This CDR3 reads CAWSQEGLGNQPQHF. The CDR3 DNA is TGTGCCTGGAGTCAGGAGGGCCTGGGGAATCAGCCCCAGCATTTT.

The rearrangement joins TRBV5-8 to TRBJ2-1; a possible D gene is TRBD1 (6 bases). Germline V lookup: CDR1 SGHTS, CDR2 YDEGEE. V shed 0 bases and J shed 3 bases, with 13 bases lying between them. The CDR3 consists of 16 residues. CDR3 coding DNA: TGTGCCAGCAGCTTGGCCGGCAGGGGAGACTACAATGAGCAGTTCTTC. Translation: CASSLAGRGDYNEQFF.

In its sample, this clone was seen a few times. This chain links TRBV27 with TRBJ1-1; D possibly corresponds to TRBD1 (5 bases). The CDR3 runs 14 residues. CDR1 and CDR2 (germline): MNHEY, SMNVEV (reference sequence). Trimming left V 3 bases short and J 2 bases short, with 10 bases between. For the CDR3, the DNA is TGTGCCAGCAGTTTTAGGGGATTTAACACTGAAGCTTTCTTT. This gives the protein CASSFRGFNTEAFF.

The chain recombines TRBV6-5 with TRBJ1-3; unclear D gene. This CDR3 has 14 residues. Germline CDR1 is MNHEY and CDR2 is SVGAGI. V gave up 7 bases and J gave up 3 bases, with 13 bases separating them. Here the CDR3 DNA reads TGTGCCAGCAAACCGGGGTATGGTGGAAACACCATATATTTT. Protein: CASKPGYGGNTIYF.

The V gene is TRBV5-4, the J gene TRBJ1-2, with 11 bases identical to TRBD1. Trimming removed 3 bases from V and 8 bases from J; junction bases left unmatched: 6. Germline loops: CDR1 SGHNT, CDR2 YYREEE (reference sequence). This CDR3 is built from 14 residues. The CDR3 coding sequence is TGTGCCAGCAGCTCCGGACAGGGGGCGAGGGGCTACACCTTC. Protein product: CASSSGQGARGYTF.

The chain employs TRBV3-1 (or the pseudogene TRBV3-2) and TRBJ2-1; the match to TRBD1 covers 7 bases. Looked up from germline, CDR1 is LGHDT and CDR2 is YNNKEL (reference sequence). After removal of 0 bases from V and 0 bases from J, the junction contained 14 bases not matched to a gene. The length of the CDR3 is 20 residues. The CDR3 DNA reads TGTGCCAGCAGCCAAGATGGGCGGACAGGCGGCCGGAGCTCCTACAATGAGCAGTTCTTC. Translating it yields CASSQDGRTGGRSSYNEQFF.

This clone was seen just once. The chain carries TRBV7-2 and TRBJ2-7; D is unclear. The V gene lost 1 base and the J gene lost 5 bases, with 15 bases spanning the gap. This CDR3 is 15 amino acids long. Germline V CDR1 and CDR2: SGHTA, FQGNSA. The CDR3 here is CASSLVPLGVNEQYF. In DNA, the CDR3 is TGTGCCAGCAGCTTAGTCCCCCTCGGAGTTAACGAGCAGTACTTC.

The V and J genes are TRBV9 and TRBJ1-6, with D perhaps matching TRBD1 (6 bases). V lost 0 bases and J 9 bases, leaving 13 bases between the germline ends. Germline CDR1 reads SGDLS; CDR2 reads YYNGEE. The CDR3 has 15 amino acids. CDR3 sequence reads: CASSVESQGISPLHF. Written as DNA, the CDR3 is TGTGCCAGCAGCGTAGAGAGTCAGGGGATTTCACCCCTCCACTTT.

The CDR3 loop is CASSATGTAVNYGYTF. CDR3 nucleotide sequence: TGTGCCAGCAGCGCCACCGGGACAGCCGTTAACTATGGCTACACCTTC. This chain joins TRBV7-2 and TRBJ1-2, with 7 bases aligning to TRBD1. This CDR3 comprises 16 residues. Germline CDR1 is SGHTA and CDR2 is FQGNSA. J lost 1 base, V lost 5 bases, and 10 bases had no gene match.

In DNA, the CDR3 is TGTGCCACCAGCAGAGATGGGACAGAACACAATGAGCAGTTCTTC. As protein: CATSRDGTEHNEQFF. The chain combines TRBV15 with TRBJ2-1, with 7 positions matching TRBD1. This CDR3 spans 15 amino acids. Unmatched junction bases numbered 4, after V lost 0 bases and J lost 5 bases. Germline assignment: CDR1 LNHNV and CDR2 YYDKDF (reference sequence).

The chain recombines TRBV19 with TRBJ1-6; D possibly corresponds to TRBD1 (6 bases). The CDR3 length is 15 residues. The V end lost 8 bases, the J end lost 1 base, and 12 bases lay between the germline ends. In germline, CDR1 is LNHDA, CDR2 SQIVND (reference sequence). The CDR3 sequence: CASDTGMSYNSPLHF. The CDR3 DNA is TGTGCCAGTGACACAGGGATGTCCTATAATTCACCCCTCCACTTT.